Listed below are T cell receptor beta chains from one sample, sequenced in a study of OX40 agonist ivuxolimab in advanced cancers. The data were produced by immunoSEQ multiplex PCR, yet TCRdb's version contains in-frame clones alone and is incomplete. The sample lists roughly 80,000 clones; under 90% were seen once. Sequenced material: CD4+ or CD8+ T cells sorted from blood, taken in a trial of the OX40 agonist ivuxolimab. The receptor set was obtained from an adult with an advanced solid tumor such as melanoma, head and neck, liver or kidney cancer. Each CDR3 is given with its conserved first and last residue. The order of the fields is clone size, J gene, CDR3 length, V gene, D gene, CDR3 DNA, CDR3 protein. D genes are given only for firm matches. For some rows the clone size is stated as once, few or many, or as a class when expanded; others skip it.

size: -; J: TRBJ2-3; length: 16; V: TRBV5-1; D: TRBD1; DNA: TGCGCCAGCAGCTGGCACAGGGGGCCCCACACAGATACGCAGTATTTT; CDR3: CASSWHRGPHTDTQYF
size: -; J: TRBJ2-1; length: 15; V: TRBV2; D: -; DNA: TGTGCCAGCAGGGTTCTAGCGAGAAAGGACAATGAGCAGTTCTTC; CDR3: CASRVLARKDNEQFF
size: -; J: TRBJ1-1; length: 15; V: TRBV7-6; D: -; DNA: TGTGCCAGCAGCTTAGTTGCAGGGTCAAACACTGAAGCTTTCTTT; CDR3: CASSLVAGSNTEAFF
size: once; J: TRBJ2-7; length: 13; V: TRBV5-1; D: TRBD1; DNA: TGCGCCAGCAGCTTGACCGACAGGGGAGAGCAGTACTTC; CDR3: CASSLTDRGEQYF
size: -; J: TRBJ1-1; length: 12; V: TRBV6-1; D: -; DNA: TGTGCCAGCTTCGGGGGTAGGGTTGAAGCTTTCTTT; CDR3: CASFGGRVEAFF
size: -; J: TRBJ1-5; length: 14; V: TRBV2; D: -; DNA: TGTGCCAGCAGTCAGCAATACAGGGATCAGCCCCAGCATTTT; CDR3: CASSQQYRDQPQHF
size: -; J: TRBJ2-1; length: 17; V: TRBV9; D: TRBD2; DNA: TGTGCCAGCAGCGTAGCCATGACTAGCAACTCCTACAATGAGCAGTTCTTC; CDR3: CASSVAMTSNSYNEQFF
size: -; J: TRBJ2-2; length: 13; V: TRBV7-9; D: -; DNA: TGTGCCAGCAGCTTAGGTGGCTCCGGGGAGCTGTTTTTT; CDR3: CASSLGGSGELFF
size: -; J: TRBJ2-5; length: 14; V: TRBV29-1; D: TRBD1; DNA: TGCAGCGCCGGCTTGACAGGGGGCGAAGAGACCCAGTACTTC; CDR3: CSAGLTGGEETQYF
size: few; J: TRBJ1-2; length: 11; V: TRBV29-1; D: TRBD1; DNA: TGCAGCGTGGACAGGACATTCGGCTACACCTTC; CDR3: CSVDRTFGYTF
size: -; J: TRBJ2-3; length: 15; V: TRBV5-1; D: -; DNA: TGCGCCAGCAGCTTGGGGCTAACCGACACAGATACGCAGTATTTT; CDR3: CASSLGLTDTDTQYF
size: once; J: TRBJ1-2; length: 14; V: TRBV5-1; D: -; DNA: TGCGCCAGCAGCCTCTCGCCAGGGAACTATGGCTACACCTTC; CDR3: CASSLSPGNYGYTF
size: -; J: TRBJ1-1; length: 13; V: TRBV11-2; D: TRBD1; DNA: TGTGCCAGCAGCTTAAGAGGGGGCCTTGAAGCTTTCTTT; CDR3: CASSLRGGLEAFF
size: -; J: TRBJ1-5; length: 14; V: TRBV19; D: TRBD1; DNA: TGTGCCAGTAGTAAGGGACAGCTATATCAGCCCCAGCATTTT; CDR3: CASSKGQLYQPQHF
size: -; J: TRBJ1-5; length: 15; V: TRBV5-6; D: TRBD1; DNA: TGTGCCAGCAGCTTGGTGGGACAGAGCGATCAGCCCCAGCATTTT; CDR3: CASSLVGQSDQPQHF
size: -; J: TRBJ1-2; length: 17; V: TRBV5-6; D: -; DNA: TGTGCCAGCAGCTTGGTCGGCAGGGACTTTTTCCGGGATGGCTACACCTTC; CDR3: CASSLVGRDFFRDGYTF
size: -; J: TRBJ2-1; length: 16; V: TRBV5-1; D: -; DNA: TGCGCCAGCAGCTTGGGGTTAGGGACGGGGTTCGATGAGCAGTTCTTC; CDR3: CASSLGLGTGFDEQFF
size: -; J: TRBJ1-1; length: 13; V: TRBV11-3; D: -; DNA: TGTGCCAGCAGCTTAGATCCTGCGGGTGAAGCTTTCTTT; CDR3: CASSLDPAGEAFF
size: -; J: TRBJ1-2; length: 15; V: TRBV15; D: -; DNA: TGTGCCACCAGCAAGCAAAGAACCGCTAACTATGGCTACACCTTC; CDR3: CATSKQRTANYGYTF
size: -; J: TRBJ1-1; length: 14; V: TRBV7-9; D: -; DNA: TGTGCCAGCAGCTTTATGGAGGGGAGGCCCGAAGCTTTCTTT; CDR3: CASSFMEGRPEAFF
size: -; J: TRBJ1-1; length: 15; V: TRBV21-1; D: -; DNA: TGTGCCAGCAGCAATGACAGGGATGTACGCACTGAAGCTTTCTTT; CDR3: CASSNDRDVRTEAFF
size: -; J: TRBJ2-7; length: 18; V: TRBV5-1; D: TRBD1; DNA: TGCGCCAGCAGCTTGTCGGTCTCGGGACAGGGCAGTCGCTACGAGCAGTACTTC; CDR3: CASSLSVSGQGSRYEQYF
size: few; J: TRBJ1-2; length: 14; V: TRBV18; D: TRBD1; DNA: TGTGCCAGCTCACCAGACAGGGGTGGCGGTGGCTACACCTTC; CDR3: CASSPDRGGGGYTF
size: -; J: TRBJ1-5; length: 13; V: TRBV6-6; D: TRBD1; DNA: TGTGCCACCTCCACAGGGGGTGGGCAGCCCCAGCATTTT; CDR3: CATSTGGGQPQHF
size: -; J: TRBJ2-1; length: 17; V: TRBV7-2; D: -; DNA: TGTGCCAGCAGCCGCTCGGGGCGGGGGCGCTCCTACAATGAGCAGTTCTTC; CDR3: CASSRSGRGRSYNEQFF
size: -; J: TRBJ1-3; length: 16; V: TRBV10-3; D: -; DNA: TGTGCCATCAGTGAGGAGTCGCGGACCCTAATAAACACCATATATTTT; CDR3: CAISEESRTLINTIYF
size: few; J: TRBJ1-1; length: 17; V: TRBV28; D: TRBD1; DNA: TGTGCCAGCAGTATCCTGTACCAGGGGGCCCATCATACTGAAGCTTTCTTT; CDR3: CASSILYQGAHHTEAFF
size: -; J: TRBJ2-7; length: 15; V: TRBV7-9; D: -; DNA: TGTGCCAGCAGTCTAGTGGGGGAGACCTCCTACGAGCAGTACTTC; CDR3: CASSLVGETSYEQYF
size: -; J: TRBJ2-1; length: 12; V: TRBV19; D: -; DNA: TGTGCCAGTAGTATTCCGAGAAATGAGCAGTTCTTC; CDR3: CASSIPRNEQFF
size: -; J: TRBJ2-4; length: 12; V: TRBV11-3; D: -; DNA: TGTGCCAGCAGCTTAGCAGGGGACATTCAGTACTTC; CDR3: CASSLAGDIQYF
size: -; J: TRBJ2-5; length: 14; V: TRBV5-6; D: TRBD1; DNA: TGTGCCAGCAGCCGGGGACAGGGCCAAGAGACCCAGTACTTC; CDR3: CASSRGQGQETQYF
size: once; J: TRBJ1-1; length: 11; V: TRBV29-1; D: -; DNA: TGCAGCGTGGAGGGGGGGCTTGAAGCTTTCTTT; CDR3: CSVEGGLEAFF
size: -; J: TRBJ1-1; length: 13; V: TRBV19; D: -; DNA: TGTGCCAGTAGTATAGATCCTCTGACTGAAGCTTTCTTT; CDR3: CASSIDPLTEAFF
size: -; J: TRBJ2-7; length: 16; V: TRBV7-9; D: TRBD2; DNA: TGTGCCAGCAGCTCTCCCGGGGGGGGTCAGACCTACGAGCAGTACTTC; CDR3: CASSSPGGGQTYEQYF
size: -; J: TRBJ2-3; length: 17; V: TRBV18; D: -; DNA: TGTGCCAGCTCCCCTAGCCCGACTAGGTGGAGCACAGATACGCAGTATTTT; CDR3: CASSPSPTRWSTDTQYF
size: -; J: TRBJ2-5; length: 14; V: TRBV10-3; D: -; DNA: TGTGCCATCAGTGAGTCGAATGGTGGGGAGACCCAGTACTTC; CDR3: CAISESNGGETQYF
size: -; J: TRBJ2-5; length: 15; V: TRBV11-1; D: -; DNA: TGTGCCAGCAGCCCCGGCGTGAAGGGGGAAGAGACCCAGTACTTC; CDR3: CASSPGVKGEETQYF
size: -; J: TRBJ1-2; length: 15; V: TRBV25-1; D: -; DNA: TGTGCCAGCAGCCCTCCGGGTCTAAAGGGGCTGGGCTACACCTTC; CDR3: CASSPPGLKGLGYTF
size: -; J: TRBJ1-2; length: 15; V: TRBV6-5; D: -; DNA: TGTGCCAGCAGTTACTCGGGGTACGGGTCGGGGGGCTACACCTTC; CDR3: CASSYSGYGSGGYTF